The 18 T cell receptor beta chains listed next were all sequenced from one sample in a study of T cell responses to AZD1222 COVID-19 vaccine. Measured with immunoSEQ multiplex PCR; TCRdb has only the in-frame clones, and not every one. The sample records roughly 79,000 clones, 92% being singletons. This sample comprised peripheral blood, obtained on day 0 of MenACWY control vaccination. The receptors stem from an adult in good health.

The chain joins TRBV11-2 to TRBJ2-5; D call uncertain. The germline V gene has CDR1 SGHAT and CDR2 FQNNGV. The CDR3 spans 15 residues. The V end was cut by 1 base, the J end by 5 bases, with 14 bases between. CDR3 DNA: TGTGCCAGCAGCTTAGTTATCGCGACCTGGGAGACCCAGTACTTC. Translation gives CASSLVIATWETQYF.

The chain carries TRBV23-1 and TRBJ1-2; D unclear. TRBV23-1 is identified as an open reading frame with a role that is uncertain. V was shortened by 1 base and J by 9 bases, with 12 bases between the two germline ends. The CDR3 runs to 13 residues. CDR3 nucleotide sequence: TGCGCCAGCAGTCAATTCGGTGGAGGAAGCTACACCTTC. Its translation is CASSQFGGGSYTF.

V and J are TRBV7-8 and TRBJ2-7; 9 bases align to TRBD1. Germline V gene sequence: CDR1 SGHVS, CDR2 FQNEAQ. The CDR3 totals 15 residues. With V trimmed by 5 bases and J by 2 bases, 7 bases remained unmatched. The CDR3 reads CASSLTGQGAYEQYF. The DNA of the CDR3 is TGTGCCAGCAGCCTAACGGGACAGGGTGCCTACGAGCAGTACTTC.

The chain couples TRBV18 to TRBJ2-7, with D maybe TRBD2 (5 bases). Trimming took off 0 bases at V and 7 bases at J, with 16 bases between the two ends. The length of the CDR3 is 15 residues. Germline CDR1 is KGHSH and CDR2 is LQKENI. The CDR3 nucleotides read TGTGCCAGCTCACCACCCGGGGAAAGGCCGGGGGAGCAGTACTTC. Residues: CASSPPGERPGEQYF. The variable domain in full, with the rest retrieved from reference TRBV18 and TRBJ2-7, is NAGVMQNPRHLVRRRGQEARLRCSPMKGHSHVYWYRQLPEEGLKFMVYLQKENIIDESGMPKERFSAEFPKEGPSILRIQQVVRGDSAAYFCASSPPGERPGEQYFGPGTRLTVT.

The chain carries TRBV30 and TRBJ1-5, with no clear D. V was trimmed by 2 bases and J by 8 bases, leaving 10 bases between them. The CDR3 covers 12 residues. CDR1 and CDR2 from the germline V gene are GTSNPN and SVGIG (reference sequence). DNA of the CDR3: TGTGCCTGGAGTCTACCTTTAGAGCCCCAGCATTTT. Its translation: CAWSLPLEPQHF.

The chain links TRBV7-6 to TRBJ1-3; 7 bases align to TRBD1. Germline V CDR1 and CDR2: SGHVS, FNYEAQ. With 2 bases clipped from V and 0 bases from J, the junction kept 7 bases outside the gene matches. This CDR3 spans 17 amino acids. Here the CDR3 DNA reads TGTGCCAGCAGCTTATGGGGACAGCCAAACTCTGGAAACACCATATATTTT. Residues: CASSLWGQPNSGNTIYF.

The gene calls are TRBV15 and TRBJ1-5; TRBD1 matches 9 bases. CDR1 is LNHNV and CDR2 is YYDKDF in the germline V gene (reference sequence). The CDR3 is made up of 18 amino acids. V shed 1 base and J 1 base; nucleotides not matched to a gene: 8. The DNA of the CDR3 is TGTGCCACCAGCAGAGTCCCGGGACAGGGTACGAGCAATCAGCCCCAGCATTTT. Translated: CATSRVPGQGTSNQPQHF.

V usage is TRBV10-3 and J usage is TRBJ2-3; D is possibly TRBD1 or TRBD2 (5 bases each). Germline lookup yields CDR1 ENHRY and CDR2 SYGVKD. The CDR3 length is 13 residues. Trimming pared 3 bases from V and 11 bases from J, leaving 15 bases between. The CDR3 protein is CAISEGDERGQYF. The CDR3 bases are TGTGCCATCAGTGAAGGGGACGAAAGGGGGCAGTATTTT.

This chain connects TRBV5-3 to TRBJ2-7, with TRBD2 matching 15 bases. TRBV5-3 is annotated as an ORF whose role is uncertain. V trimming: 4 bases; J trimming: 7 bases; junction bases outside the gene matches: 15. This CDR3 is 18 amino acids long. The CDR3 region is CARSRDTWTSGRAGEQYF. The CDR3 region has the DNA TGTGCCAGAAGCCGGGACACTTGGACTAGCGGGAGGGCCGGGGAGCAGTACTTC.

The chain recombines TRBV7-8 with TRBJ1-3; no reliable D call. The V gene lost 2 bases and the J gene lost 3 bases, with 8 bases spanning the gap. The CDR3 is 14 amino acids. Germline V CDR1 and CDR2: SGHVS, FQNEAQ. For the CDR3, the DNA is TGTGCCAGCAGCTTAATGGGGAATGGAAACACCATATATTTT. Residues: CASSLMGNGNTIYF.

CDR3 in DNA: TGTGCCAGCAGTGAGAAGGGGGCAGTCGATAACTACGAGCAGTACTTC. This sequence encodes CASSEKGAVDNYEQYF. The chain joins TRBV6-4 to TRBJ2-7, with 7 positions matching TRBD1. CDR3 length equals 16 residues. The trim removed 3 bases at V and 3 bases at J, leaving 11 bases unmatched. Germline CDR1 and CDR2: MRHNA and SNTAGT.

The chain employs TRBV3-1 (or the pseudogene TRBV3-2) and TRBJ1-1; the D gene is possibly TRBD1 (5 bases). CDR3 length: 15 residues. Germline V CDR1 and CDR2: LGHDT, YNNKEL (reference sequence). V was trimmed by 4 bases and J by 1 base, leaving 13 bases between them. CDR3 DNA sequence: TGTGCCAGCAGCCGTTATTCAGGACAGAACACTGAAGCTTTCTTT. This gives the protein CASSRYSGQNTEAFF.

The chain carries TRBV29-1 and TRBJ2-1; 7 nucleotides line up with TRBD2. CDR1 is SQVTM, CDR2 ANQGSEA, per germline. V was pared by 5 bases and J by 5 bases, with 9 bases of the junction left unmatched. The CDR3 length is 14 residues. CDR3 region: CSVPTERGNNEQFF. CDR3 coding DNA: TGCAGCGTTCCTACGGAGCGGGGTAACAATGAGCAGTTCTTC.

The chain employs TRBV30 and TRBJ2-3; D unresolved. Germline V gene lookup returns CDR1 GTSNPN and CDR2 SVGIG (reference sequence). Trimming stripped 0 bases from V and 0 bases from J, with 7 bases between. The CDR3 has 14 residues. The DNA for the CDR3 is TGTGCCTGGAGTGTAGAGCCCAGCACAGATACGCAGTATTTT. It is translated as CAWSVEPSTDTQYF.

This chain links TRBV11-2 with TRBJ2-3, with TRBD2 matching 12 bases. From germline, CDR1 is SGHAT and CDR2 FQNNGV. The length of the CDR3 is 16 residues. V was pared by 5 bases and J by 6 bases, with 9 bases of the junction left unmatched. The CDR3 region is CASSIRTSGITDTQYF. The CDR3 nucleotides are TGTGCCAGCAGCATACGGACTAGCGGGATTACCGATACGCAGTATTTT.

CDR3 DNA: TGTGCCAGCAGGAAAGAAATAGACAATGAGCAGTTCTTC. Its protein product is CASRKEIDNEQFF. The chain links TRBV11-2 to TRBJ2-1; D not resolved. Germline assignment: CDR1 SGHAT and CDR2 FQNNGV. This CDR3 comprises 13 residues. V was pared by 6 bases and J by 5 bases, with 11 bases between.

The genes are TRBV19 and TRBJ1-1; 7 nucleotides match TRBD1. CDR1 is LNHDA, CDR2 SQIVND, per germline (reference sequence). This CDR3 is built from 14 residues. V shed 6 bases and J 1 base; nucleotides not matched to a gene: 5. The DNA of the CDR3 is TGTGCCAGTAGATTAAACAGGGGGAACACTGAAGCTTTCTTT. This encodes CASRLNRGNTEAFF.

This rearrangement joins TRBV4-3 to TRBJ2-7; 7 bases are a match to TRBD1. The germline CDR1 and CDR2 sequences are LGHNA and YSLEER. The ends lost 2 bases at V and 2 bases at J; junction bases unmatched: 9. This CDR3 spans 16 amino acids. As DNA, the CDR3 is TGCGCCAGCAGCCAATCCGACAGGGTCGGCGCCTACGAGCAGTACTTC. Residues: CASSQSDRVGAYEQYF.